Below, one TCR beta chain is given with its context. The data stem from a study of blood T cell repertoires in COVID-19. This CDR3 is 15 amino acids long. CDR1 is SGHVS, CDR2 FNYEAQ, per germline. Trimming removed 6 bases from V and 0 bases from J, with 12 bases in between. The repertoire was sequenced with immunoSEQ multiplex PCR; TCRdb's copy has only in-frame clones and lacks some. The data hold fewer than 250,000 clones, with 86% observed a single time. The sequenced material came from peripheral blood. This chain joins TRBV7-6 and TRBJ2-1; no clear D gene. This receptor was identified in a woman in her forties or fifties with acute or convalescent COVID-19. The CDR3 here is CASRLDTGSYNEQFF. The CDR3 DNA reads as TGTGCCAGCAGGCTTGATACGGGCTCCTACAATGAGCAGTTCTTC.